What follows are 27 T cell receptor beta chains derived from one specimen sequenced in a study of blood T cell repertoires in COVID-19. Here immunoSEQ multiplex PCR was the method, and the copy in TCRdb shows in-frame clones only, minus some. The sample gives fewer than 150,000 clones, 82% of which show up once; around 4% is in the top ten. Material: peripheral blood. These receptors were taken from a woman aged 80 or older with acute or convalescent COVID-19.

The chain couples TRBV15 to TRBJ2-2; 9 nucleotides align to TRBD1. The trim removed 3 bases at V and 6 bases at J, leaving 5 bases unmatched. This CDR3 region has 15 residues. From germline, CDR1 is LNHNV and CDR2 YYDKDF (reference sequence). CDR3 bases: TGTGCCACCAGCAGCTGGGACAGGGAGGCCGGGGAGCTGTTTTTT. Amino acid sequence: CATSSWDREAGELFF. Full variable domain (outside the CDR3, taken from reference TRBV15 and TRBJ2-2): DAMVIQNPRYQVTQFGKPVTLSCSQTLNHNVMYWYQQKSSQAPKLLFHYYDKDFNNEADTPDNFQSRRPNTSFCFLDIRSPGLGDTAMYLCATSSWDREAGELFFGEGSRLTVL.

This clone has more than one count but fewer than ten. V is TRBV6-5 and J is TRBJ1-6, with a possible D match to TRBD1 (6 bases). This CDR3 region has 12 residues. Trimming cost V 5 bases and J 8 bases, with 7 bases left between them. Germline V gene data show CDR1 as MNHEY and CDR2 as SVGAGI. CDR3 in amino acids: CASSPGDSPLHF. The CDR3 nucleotides are TGTGCCAGCAGTCCAGGGGATTCACCCCTCCACTTT.

The genes are TRBV27 and TRBJ2-3, with 8 bases lining up with TRBD2. Germline loops: CDR1 MNHEY, CDR2 SMNVEV (reference sequence). The trim removed 7 bases at V and 6 bases at J, leaving 9 bases unmatched. This CDR3 spans 14 amino acids. The CDR3 loop reads CASKFAGGRDTQYF. The CDR3 DNA reads TGTGCCAGCAAGTTCGCGGGGGGCCGGGATACGCAGTATTTT.

The chain joins TRBV24-1 to TRBJ2-3; D is undetermined. Trimming stripped 3 bases from V and 2 bases from J, with 8 bases between. Germline V gene data show CDR1 as KGHDR and CDR2 as SFDVKD. CDR3 size: 14 residues. CDR3 coding DNA: TGTGCCACCAGTGATCCGTTAGCCACAGATACGCAGTATTTT. It specifies CATSDPLATDTQYF.

The gene calls are TRBV19 and TRBJ1-3, with a possible D match to TRBD1 (5 bases). CDR3 size: 16 residues. Germline V CDR1 and CDR2: LNHDA, SQIVND (reference sequence). Trimming removed 4 bases from V and 3 bases from J, with 16 bases in between. The CDR3 DNA reads TGTGCCAGTAGTAACCCTCGGGGGAAAAGTGGAAACACCATATATTTT. Translated, it gives CASSNPRGKSGNTIYF. The full variable domain, rest sourced from reference TRBV19 and TRBJ1-3, is DGGITQSPKYLFRKEGQNVTLSCEQNLNHDAMYWYRQDPGQGLRLIYYSQIVNDFQKGDIAEGYSVSREKKESFPLTVTSAQKNPTAFYLCASSNPRGKSGNTIYFGEGSWLTVV.

V gene TRBV6-5 combines with J gene TRBJ1-2, with a weak D call TRBD1 (6 bases). The germline V and J ends were trimmed by 10 bases and 8 bases, with 17 bases remaining between them. The CDR3 consists of 12 residues. Looked up from germline, CDR1 is MNHEY and CDR2 is SVGAGI. The CDR3 coding sequence is TGTGCCACCAACCGGATGGGGGCAGGCTACACCTTC. This gives the protein CATNRMGAGYTF.

The chain uses TRBV9 and TRBJ2-7; TRBD2 agrees at 10 bases. The CDR3 spans 17 residues. Germline loops: CDR1 SGDLS, CDR2 YYNGEE. J was trimmed by 0 bases and V by 1 base; bases with no gene match: 7. CDR3 sequence (DNA): TGTGCCAGCAGCGTACGTCCTAGCGGGGGAAGCTCCTACGAGCAGTACTTC. Translation: CASSVRPSGGSSYEQYF.

The chain is built from TRBV19 and TRBJ1-2; 7 bases match TRBD1. The CDR3 consists of 13 residues. The V gene end was trimmed by 4 bases and the J gene end by 8 bases; junction bases not matched to a gene: 7. The germline gives CDR1 LNHDA, CDR2 SQIVND (reference sequence). The CDR3 region is CASSTTGARGYTF. The CDR3, as DNA: TGTGCCAGTAGTACAACAGGGGCGAGGGGCTACACCTTC.

The chain joins TRBV4-2 to TRBJ1-2; D gene ambiguous. Trimming removed 0 bases at V and 8 bases at J, with 19 bases between. The CDR3 spans 16 residues. CDR1 and CDR2 (germline): LGHNA, YNFKEQ. CDR3 region: CASSQDSESGYRGYTF. CDR3 nucleotides: TGTGCCAGCAGCCAAGATTCCGAATCGGGGTATCGAGGCTACACCTTC.

The chain links TRBV28 to TRBJ1-1; possibly TRBD1 for D (6 bases). CDR1 is MDHEN and CDR2 is SYDVKM in the germline V gene. This CDR3 is built from 15 residues. V was shortened by 5 bases and J by 1 base, with 14 bases between the two germline ends. For the CDR3, the DNA is TGTGCCAGCAGTCCCCGGTGGGGGCCGAACACTGAAGCTTTCTTT. This sequence encodes CASSPRWGPNTEAFF. The full variable domain, completed using reference TRBV28 and TRBJ1-1, is DVKVTQSSRYLVKRTGEKVFLECVQDMDHENMFWYRQDPGLGLRLIYFSYDVKMKEKGDIPEGYSVSREKKERFSLILESASTNQTSMYLCASSPRWGPNTEAFFGQGTRLTVV.

The gene calls are TRBV7-2 and TRBJ2-5; 8 bases agree with TRBD1. This CDR3 contains 17 residues. Germline V gene lookup returns CDR1 SGHTA and CDR2 FQGNSA. The V gene end was trimmed by 2 bases and the J gene end by 7 bases; junction bases not matched to a gene: 15. The DNA for the CDR3 is TGTGCCAGCAGCTTAAAGGACAGGGCCGCTTCGAGGGGGACCCAGTACTTC. This translates into CASSLKDRAASRGTQYF.

The chain is built from TRBV27 and TRBJ2-7, with 7 bases lining up with TRBD2. The CDR3 is 16 amino acids. J lost 0 bases, V lost 0 bases, and 5 bases had no gene match. Germline V CDR1 and CDR2: MNHEY, SMNVEV (reference sequence). CDR3 residues: CASSLSTAGSSYEQYF. CDR3 nucleotide sequence: TGTGCCAGCAGTTTATCTACAGCGGGAAGCTCCTACGAGCAGTACTTC.

The chain employs TRBV12-3 or TRBV12-4 and TRBJ1-4; weak D call: TRBD1 (5 bases). The CDR3 is made up of 13 amino acids. The V end was cut by 11 bases, the J end by 7 bases, with 17 bases between. The CDR3, as DNA: TGTGCCTCTTCCCGGGGACTCGGTGAAAAACTGTTTTTT. Amino acids: CASSRGLGEKLFF.

The rearrangement joins TRBV6-4 to TRBJ2-5; D is perhaps TRBD2 (6 bases). V shed 2 bases and J shed 7 bases, with 26 bases lying between them. Germline V gives CDR1 MRHNA, CDR2 SNTAGT. The CDR3 contains 18 residues. CDR3 sequence: CASSDLAGGRRVRSTQYF. Written as DNA, the CDR3 is TGTGCCAGCAGTGACCTCGCCGGGGGACGTCGGGTACGCTCGACCCAGTACTTC.

The chain has TRBV10-3 and TRBJ2-7; 12 bases agree with TRBD1. After removal of 4 bases from V and 1 base from J, the junction contained 11 bases not matched to a gene. CDR1 is ENHRY, CDR2 SYGVKD, per germline. This CDR3 is 18 amino acids long. CDR3 residues: CAISGRDRGRGLSYEQYF. The CDR3 bases are TGTGCCATCAGTGGACGGGACAGGGGGCGAGGTTTATCCTACGAGCAGTACTTC.

The chain has TRBV6-1 and TRBJ1-3; D is uncertain. The CDR3 spans 16 residues. V dropped 2 bases and J dropped 4 bases, with 15 bases sitting between them. Germline V CDR1 and CDR2: MNHNS, SASEGT. CDR3 nucleotides: TGTGCCAGCAGTGAACGGTGGAGGCAGAGCGGAAACACCATATATTTT. Translation gives CASSERWRQSGNTIYF.

The genes are TRBV2 and TRBJ1-5; D ambiguous. The length of the CDR3 is 14 residues. Germline CDR1 SNHLY, CDR2 FYNNEI. Trimming took 0 bases from V and 11 from J, leaving 14 bases between them. The CDR3 loop reads CASSEARGFRTQHF. CDR3 bases: TGTGCCAGCAGTGAAGCGAGAGGATTTCGGACCCAGCATTTT.

The CDR3 bases are TGTGCCAGCAGTCTCTCACGGACAGCATCCAATTCACCCCTCCACTTT. Its translation: CASSLSRTASNSPLHF. The genes are TRBV27 and TRBJ1-6, with a possible D match to TRBD1 (6 bases). Trimming stripped 5 bases from V and 7 bases from J, with 18 bases between. This CDR3 contains 16 residues. Germline CDR1 is MNHEY and CDR2 is SMNVEV (reference sequence).

In its sample, this clone was seen a few times. V and J are TRBV27 and TRBJ2-2; 8 nucleotides align to TRBD1. The V gene end was trimmed by 3 bases and the J gene end by 6 bases; junction bases not matched to a gene: 3. This CDR3 is 14 amino acids long. Germline CDR1 reads MNHEY; CDR2 reads SMNVEV (reference sequence). The chain's CDR3 is CASSLTGAAGELFF. The DNA of the CDR3 is TGTGCCAGCAGTTTGACAGGGGCCGCCGGGGAGCTGTTTTTT.

This chain joins TRBV24-1 and TRBJ2-7, with 7 bases fitting TRBD1. Germline trimming cut 6 bases from V and 2 bases from J; bases unmatched to any gene: 9. This CDR3 region has 15 residues. CDR1 and CDR2 from the germline V gene are KGHDR and SFDVKD. CDR3 protein: CATSSSGQAAYEQYF. CDR3 sequence (DNA): TGTGCCACCAGTTCGTCCGGACAGGCAGCCTACGAGCAGTACTTC.

This chain uses TRBV29-1 with TRBJ1-2; maybe TRBD1 (6 bases). Trimming took 3 bases from V and 0 from J, leaving 14 bases between them. There are 15 residues in the CDR3. Germline V lookup: CDR1 SQVTM, CDR2 ANQGSEA. The CDR3 DNA is TGCAGCGTTGACCCCCGGGACAAAGCTAACTATGGCTACACCTTC. This sequence encodes CSVDPRDKANYGYTF. The complete variable domain, with remaining parts taken from reference TRBV29-1 and TRBJ1-2, reads SAVISQKPSRDICQRGTSLTIQCQVDSQVTMMFWYRQQPGQSLTLIATANQGSEATYESGFVIDKFPISRPNLTFSTLTVSNMSPEDSSIYLCSVDPRDKANYGYTFGSGTRLTVV.

The chain combines TRBV10-3 with TRBJ1-2; 10 bases are shared with TRBD1. This CDR3 is built from 14 residues. Germline V lookup: CDR1 ENHRY, CDR2 SYGVKD. V lost 8 bases and J lost 6; bases outside the gene matches: 9. Here the CDR3 DNA reads TGTGCCATCGTTTCCGGGACAGGGGCTGATGGCTACACCTTC. The encoded protein is CAIVSGTGADGYTF.

This clone was seen once. This rearrangement joins TRBV9 to TRBJ1-1; 11 nucleotides match TRBD1. Looked up from germline, CDR1 is SGDLS and CDR2 is YYNGEE. The CDR3 is 15 amino acids. The junction had 8 bases not matched to a gene; V was cut back by 4 bases and J by 6 bases. This CDR3 is CASSPGDRGWPEAFF. In DNA form, the CDR3 reads TGTGCCAGCAGCCCTGGGGACAGGGGGTGGCCTGAAGCTTTCTTT.

The V and J genes are TRBV18 and TRBJ2-3; the D gene is possibly TRBD2 (7 bases). The CDR3 covers 15 residues. V was clipped by 3 bases and J by 2 bases, with 12 bases between them. Germline V gene lookup returns CDR1 KGHSH and CDR2 LQKENI. The CDR3 DNA sequence: TGTGCCAGCTCACCGGGAGGGGGACCCACAGATACGCAGTATTTT. It translates to CASSPGGGPTDTQYF.

This chain links TRBV7-9 with TRBJ2-1, with TRBD2 identical over 9 bases. Germline V gene sequence: CDR1 SEHNR, CDR2 FQNEAQ (reference sequence). This CDR3 contains 17 residues. Trimming took 1 base from V and 4 from J; bases not matched to a gene: 8. CDR3: CASSLGGGRAFYNEQFF. Written as DNA, the CDR3 is TGTGCCAGCAGCTTAGGAGGCGGGAGGGCCTTTTACAATGAGCAGTTCTTC. The whole variable domain, remainder taken from reference TRBV7-9 and TRBJ2-1, is DTGVSQNPRHKITKRGQNVTFRCDPISEHNRLYWYRQTLGQGPEFLTYFQNEAQLEKSRLLSDRFSAERPKGSFSTLEIQRTEQGDSAMYLCASSLGGGRAFYNEQFFGPGTRLTVL.

As for this clone: The same CDR3 can be traced to other DNA sequences in this sample. The chain couples TRBV19 to TRBJ1-4; D may be TRBD1 (5 bases). Germline V gene data show CDR1 as LNHDA and CDR2 as SQIVND (reference sequence). This CDR3 is 13 amino acids long. The V and J ends lost 6 bases and 4 bases respectively, with 9 bases between them. This CDR3 is CASRGRVNEKLFF. The DNA for the CDR3 is TGTGCCAGTAGAGGCAGGGTTAATGAAAAACTGTTTTTT.

This chain uses TRBV12-3 or TRBV12-4 with TRBJ1-2; tentative D call: TRBD1 (5 bases). The germline V and J ends were trimmed by 3 bases and 10 bases, with 15 bases remaining between them. The CDR3 has 13 residues. The CDR3 region is CASSFSRTPTYTF. CDR3 nucleotides: TGTGCCAGCAGTTTTAGTAGGACACCAACCTACACCTTC.